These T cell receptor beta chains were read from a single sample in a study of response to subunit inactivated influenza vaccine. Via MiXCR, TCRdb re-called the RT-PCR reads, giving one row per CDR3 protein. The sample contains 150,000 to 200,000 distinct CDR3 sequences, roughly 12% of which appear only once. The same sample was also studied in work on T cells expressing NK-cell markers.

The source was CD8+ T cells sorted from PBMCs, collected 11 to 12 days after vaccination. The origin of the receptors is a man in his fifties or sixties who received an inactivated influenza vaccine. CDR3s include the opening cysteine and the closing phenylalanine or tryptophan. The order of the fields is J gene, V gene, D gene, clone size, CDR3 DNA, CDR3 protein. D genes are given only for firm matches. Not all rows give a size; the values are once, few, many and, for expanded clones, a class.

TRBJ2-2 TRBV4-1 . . TGCGCCAGCAGCCAAGTGGGCGGGGAGCTGTTTTTT CASSQVGGELFF
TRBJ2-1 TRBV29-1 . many TGCAGCGGGGGGGCGGTCTACAATGAGCAGTTCTTC CSGGAVYNEQFF
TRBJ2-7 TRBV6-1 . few TGTGCCAGCAGCCCCCGGGAGTGGTACAGCTCCTACGAGCAGTACTTC CASSPREWYSSYEQYF
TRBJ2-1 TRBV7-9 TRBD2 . TGTGCCAGCAGCACATCCCCGGGACTAGCGGGAGACCGTGAGCAGTTCTTC CASSTSPGLAGDREQFF
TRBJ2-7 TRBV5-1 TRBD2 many TGTGCCAGCAGTTTGCTGGCGGGGGGTTATGAGCAGTACTTC CASSLLAGGYEQYF
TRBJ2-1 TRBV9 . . TGTGCCAGCAGCCTCGCGGGGGCCACTTACAATGAGCAGTTCTTC CASSLAGATYNEQFF
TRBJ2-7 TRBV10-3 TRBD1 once TGTGCCATCAGACGGGACAGGAATCGCTTCTACGAGCAGTACTTC CAIRRDRNRFYEQYF
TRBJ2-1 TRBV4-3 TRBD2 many TGCGCCAGCAGCCAAGATTTATCCACTAGCGGAACTCACAATGAGCAGTTCTTC CASSQDLSTSGTHNEQFF
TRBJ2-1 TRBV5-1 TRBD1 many TGCGCCAGCAGCTTGCCCGAAGACAGGGGTTCCTACAATGAGCAGTTCTTC CASSLPEDRGSYNEQFF
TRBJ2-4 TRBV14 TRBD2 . TGTGCCAGCAGCCGCCGAGATGGACTAGCGGGGGGGCCACGGTACTTC CASSRRDGLAGGPRYF
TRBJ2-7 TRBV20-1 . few TGCAGTGCTACCTCCATGGGGCCCAACGAGCAGTACTTC CSATSMGPNEQYF
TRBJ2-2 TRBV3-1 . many TGTGCCAGCAGCCAAGAGCGGGACCTGAACACCGGGGAGCTGTTTTTT CASSQERDLNTGELFF
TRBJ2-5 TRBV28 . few TGTGCCAGCAGCTTGGTCTCGGGGTTGGGGGAGACCCAGTACTTC CASSLVSGLGETQYF
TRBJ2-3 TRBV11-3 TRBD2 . TGTGCCAGCAGCCCAGGACTAGCGGATCGCACAGATACGCAGTATTTT CASSPGLADRTDTQYF
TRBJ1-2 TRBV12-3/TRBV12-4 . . TGTGCCAGCAGTTCAAACAGGGTCTGGAATGGCTACACCTTC CASSSNRVWNGYTF
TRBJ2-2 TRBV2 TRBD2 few TGTGCCAGCAGCGAGAGCGGGAGGAACACCGGGGAGCTGTTTTTT CASSESGRNTGELFF
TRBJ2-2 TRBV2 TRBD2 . TGTGCCAGCAGTGGACTAGCGGGGGGCAGGTACACCGGGGAGCTGTTTTTT CASSGLAGGRYTGELFF
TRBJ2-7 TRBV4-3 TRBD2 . TGCGCCAGCAGCCAAGGGGCTAGCGGGTCTTCCTACGAGCAGTACTTC CASSQGASGSSYEQYF
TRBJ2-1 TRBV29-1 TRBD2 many TGCAGCGTTGAAGATCAACGGGAGGACCTCTACAATGAGCAGTTCTTC CSVEDQREDLYNEQFF
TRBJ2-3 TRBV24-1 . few TGTGCCACCGGAAGACTAGATCGTGGGACAGATACGCAGTATTTT CATGRLDRGTDTQYF
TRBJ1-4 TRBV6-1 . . TGTGCCAGCAGCCAAGGGACGGCTACAACTAATGAAAAACTGTTTTTT CASSQGTATTNEKLFF
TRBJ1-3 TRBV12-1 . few TGCGCCAGCAGCCCGGGACCCGAGATGAGCTCTGGAAACACCATATATTTT CASSPGPEMSSGNTIYF
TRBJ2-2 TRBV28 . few TGTGCCAGCAGTTTGGGTATTAATGGCGGGGAGCTGTTTTTT CASSLGINGGELFF
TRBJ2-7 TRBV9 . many TGTGCCAGCAGCCTGGGGGCGGGAGCCTACGAGCAGTACTTC CASSLGAGAYEQYF
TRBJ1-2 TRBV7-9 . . TGTGCCAGCAGCTTAGCGGGGGCCTACTACACCTTC CASSLAGAYYTF
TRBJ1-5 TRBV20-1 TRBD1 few TGCAGTGCGACAGGGGTGGGGCAGCCCCAGCATTTT CSATGVGQPQHF
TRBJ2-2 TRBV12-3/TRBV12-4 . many TGTGCCAGCAGCCTTACAGGGCAGGCCGGGGAGCTGTTTTTT CASSLTGQAGELFF
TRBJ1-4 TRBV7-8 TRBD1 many TGTGCCAGCAGCTTGACAGGGGTTAATGAAAAACTGTTTTTT CASSLTGVNEKLFF
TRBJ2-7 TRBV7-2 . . TGTGCCAGCAGCTTCTTTGGGCTGACCTACGAGCAGTACTTC CASSFFGLTYEQYF
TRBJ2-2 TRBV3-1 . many TGTGCCAGCAGGCCAGAGAACACCGGGGAGCTGTTTTTT CASRPENTGELFF
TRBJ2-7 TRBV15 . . TGTGCCACCAGCGGGATGACAGGATCCTACGAGCAGTACTTC CATSGMTGSYEQYF
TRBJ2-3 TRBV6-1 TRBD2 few TGTGCCAGCAGTCAGCTAGCGGACACAGATACGCAGTATTTT CASSQLADTDTQYF
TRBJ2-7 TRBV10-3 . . TGTGCCATCAGTGAAGCCGGCTACGAGCAGTACTTC CAISEAGYEQYF
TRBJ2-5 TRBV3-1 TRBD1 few TGTGCCAGCAGCCGTTACGACAGGGCAGAGACCCAGTACTTC CASSRYDRAETQYF